This paragraph covers one TCR beta chain sequence. Its antigen is undetermined. This entry is derived from a study of beta chain features in type 1 diabetes. Study findings and constraints: Reduced insertions and increased deletions marked VDJ junctions in type 1 diabetes patients.

The CDR3 runs 15 residues. V shed 0 bases and J shed 5 bases, with 12 bases lying between them. Germline V gene lookup returns CDR1 MNHNY and CDR2 SVGAGI (reference sequence). The isolated RNA, all of it, was reverse transcribed, so expressed TCRB transcripts were what got sequenced. Produced via immunoSEQ multiplex PCR; TCRdb's table is partial and in-frame only. The repertoire holds roughly 250,000 clones, with 55% to 70% as singletons. This clonotype was sampled from a man aged 25 to 45 in good health. V and J are TRBV6-6 and TRBJ2-3, with D possibly TRBD1 on 7 matching bases. Sequencing was performed on naive CD4+ T cells from blood. The CDR3 loop reads CASSYSEGARDTQYF. In DNA, the CDR3 is TGTGCCAGCAGTTACTCGGAGGGGGCAAGAGATACGCAGTATTTT.